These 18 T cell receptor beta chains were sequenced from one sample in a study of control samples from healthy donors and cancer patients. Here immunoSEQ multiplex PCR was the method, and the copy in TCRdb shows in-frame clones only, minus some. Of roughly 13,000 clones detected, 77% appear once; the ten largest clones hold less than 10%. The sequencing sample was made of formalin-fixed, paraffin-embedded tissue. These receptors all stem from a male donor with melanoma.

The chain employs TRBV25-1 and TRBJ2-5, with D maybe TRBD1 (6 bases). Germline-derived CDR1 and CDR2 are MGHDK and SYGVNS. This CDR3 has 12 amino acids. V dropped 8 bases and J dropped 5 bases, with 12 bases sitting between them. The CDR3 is CASVTGSETQYF. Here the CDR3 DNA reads TGTGCCAGCGTTACAGGGAGCGAGACCCAGTACTTC.

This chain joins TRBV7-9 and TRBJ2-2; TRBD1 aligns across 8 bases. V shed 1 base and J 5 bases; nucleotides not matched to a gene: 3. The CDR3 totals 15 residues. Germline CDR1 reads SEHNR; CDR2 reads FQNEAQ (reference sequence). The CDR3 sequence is CASSLDRGFTGELFF. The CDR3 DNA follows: TGTGCCAGCAGCTTAGACAGGGGGTTTACCGGGGAGCTGTTTTTT.

CDR3 in amino acids: CSANTRAANTGELFF. CDR3 DNA: TGCAGCGCTAATACCCGGGCTGCGAACACCGGGGAGCTGTTTTTT. The rearrangement uses TRBV29-1 and TRBJ2-2; D gene uncertain. The germline V and J ends were trimmed by 7 bases and 0 bases, with 15 bases remaining between them. The CDR3 consists of 15 residues. The germline V gene encodes CDR1 SQVTM and CDR2 ANQGSEA.

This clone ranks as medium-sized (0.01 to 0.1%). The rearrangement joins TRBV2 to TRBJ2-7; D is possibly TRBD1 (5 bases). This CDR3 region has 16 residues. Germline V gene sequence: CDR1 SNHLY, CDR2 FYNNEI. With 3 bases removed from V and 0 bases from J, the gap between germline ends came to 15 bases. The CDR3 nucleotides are TGTGCCAGCAGTGACTGGCGGCAGGGCGGCTCCTACGAGCAGTACTTC. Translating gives CASSDWRQGGSYEQYF.

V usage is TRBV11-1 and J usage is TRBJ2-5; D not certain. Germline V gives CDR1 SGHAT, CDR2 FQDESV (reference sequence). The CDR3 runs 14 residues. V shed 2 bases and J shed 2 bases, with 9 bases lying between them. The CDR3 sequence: CASSLNDLQETQYF. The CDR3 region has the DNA TGTGCCAGCAGCTTAAACGACTTACAAGAGACCCAGTACTTC.

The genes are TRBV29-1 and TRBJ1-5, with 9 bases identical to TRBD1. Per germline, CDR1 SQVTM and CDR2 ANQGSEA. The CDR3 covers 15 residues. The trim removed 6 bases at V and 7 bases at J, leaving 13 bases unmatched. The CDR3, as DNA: TGCAGCGTCCGAAGGGGGGGACAGGGCGGACAGCCCCAGCATTTT. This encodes CSVRRGGQGGQPQHF. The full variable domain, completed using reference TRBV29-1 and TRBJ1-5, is SAVISQKPSRDICQRGTSLTIQCQVDSQVTMMFWYRQQPGQSLTLIATANQGSEATYESGFVIDKFPISRPNLTFSTLTVSNMSPEDSSIYLCSVRRGGQGGQPQHFGDGTRLSIL.

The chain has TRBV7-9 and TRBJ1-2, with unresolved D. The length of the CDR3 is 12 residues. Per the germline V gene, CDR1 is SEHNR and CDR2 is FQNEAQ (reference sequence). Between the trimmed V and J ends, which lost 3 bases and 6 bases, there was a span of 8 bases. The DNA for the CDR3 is TGTGCCAGCAGCTTTTATACAGATGGCTACACCTTC. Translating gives CASSFYTDGYTF.

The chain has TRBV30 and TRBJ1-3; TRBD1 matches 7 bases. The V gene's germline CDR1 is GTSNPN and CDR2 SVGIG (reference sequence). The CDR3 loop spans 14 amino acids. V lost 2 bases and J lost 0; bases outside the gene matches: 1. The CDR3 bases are TGTGCCTGGAGTACAGGGGACTCTGGAAACACCATATATTTT. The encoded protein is CAWSTGDSGNTIYF.

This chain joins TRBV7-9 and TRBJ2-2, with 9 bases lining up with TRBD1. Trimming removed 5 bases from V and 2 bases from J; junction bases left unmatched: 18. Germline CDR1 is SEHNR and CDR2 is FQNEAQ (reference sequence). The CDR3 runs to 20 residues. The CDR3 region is CASSNRGGLRDRDNTGELFF. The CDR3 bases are TGTGCCAGCAGCAACAGGGGTGGTCTCCGGGACAGGGACAACACCGGGGAGCTGTTTTTT.

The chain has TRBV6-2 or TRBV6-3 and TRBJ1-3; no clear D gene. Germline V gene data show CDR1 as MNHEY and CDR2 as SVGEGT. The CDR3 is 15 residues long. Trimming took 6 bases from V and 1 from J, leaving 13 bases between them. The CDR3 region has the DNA TGTGCCAGCAGCCTCGGCCCCGGTTCTGGAAACACCATATATTTT. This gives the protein CASSLGPGSGNTIYF.

The CDR3 loop reads CASSTTGTGTPLHF. In nucleotides, the CDR3 is TGTGCCAGCAGTACCACAGGTACAGGAACCCCCCTCCACTTT. V usage is TRBV6-5 and J usage is TRBJ1-6; the D gene is possibly TRBD1 (5 bases). The CDR3 is made up of 14 amino acids. Germline CDR1 and CDR2: MNHEY and SVGAGI. The ends were cut back, 5 bases at V and 13 bases at J, with 18 bases in the middle.

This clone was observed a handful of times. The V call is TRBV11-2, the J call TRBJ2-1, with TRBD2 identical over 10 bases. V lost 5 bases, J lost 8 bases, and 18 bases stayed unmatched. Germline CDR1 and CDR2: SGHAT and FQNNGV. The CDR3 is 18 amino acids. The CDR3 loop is CASSQRGGGLAMFYEQFF. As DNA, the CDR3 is TGTGCCAGCAGCCAGAGGGGAGGGGGACTAGCGATGTTCTATGAGCAGTTCTTC.

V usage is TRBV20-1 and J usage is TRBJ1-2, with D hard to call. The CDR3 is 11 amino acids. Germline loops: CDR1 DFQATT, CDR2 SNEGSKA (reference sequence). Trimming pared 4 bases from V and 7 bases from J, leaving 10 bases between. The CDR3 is CSAMVNPGYTF. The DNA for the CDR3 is TGCAGTGCTATGGTCAACCCTGGCTACACCTTC.

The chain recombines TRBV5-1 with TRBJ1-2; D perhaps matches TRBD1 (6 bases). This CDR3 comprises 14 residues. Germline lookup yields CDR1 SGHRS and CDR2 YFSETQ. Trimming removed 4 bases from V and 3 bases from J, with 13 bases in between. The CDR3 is CASSVDSQDYGYTF. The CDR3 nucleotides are TGCGCCAGCAGCGTGGACAGTCAAGACTATGGCTACACCTTC.

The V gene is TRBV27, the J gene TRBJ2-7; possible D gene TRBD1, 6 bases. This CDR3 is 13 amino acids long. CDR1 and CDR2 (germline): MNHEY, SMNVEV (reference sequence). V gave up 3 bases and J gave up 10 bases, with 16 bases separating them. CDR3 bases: TGTGCCAGCAGTTTTCAGAAACAGGGTAACCAGTACTTC. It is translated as CASSFQKQGNQYF.

The CDR3 DNA follows: TGTGCCAGCAGCCTCGTGGGACAGGGTTCTAACTATGGCTACACCTTC. Protein product: CASSLVGQGSNYGYTF. The chain has TRBV5-5 and TRBJ1-2; 9 nucleotides align to TRBD1. CDR3 length: 16 amino acids. The germline CDR1 and CDR2 sequences are SGHKS and YYEKEE (reference sequence). V shed 4 bases and J 0 bases; nucleotides not matched to a gene: 7.

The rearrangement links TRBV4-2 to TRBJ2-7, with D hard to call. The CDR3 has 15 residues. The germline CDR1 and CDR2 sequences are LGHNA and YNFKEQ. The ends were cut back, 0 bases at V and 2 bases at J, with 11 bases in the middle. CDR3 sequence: CASSQDIGSTYEQYF. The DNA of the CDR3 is TGTGCCAGCAGCCAAGATATCGGCTCCACCTACGAGCAGTACTTC.

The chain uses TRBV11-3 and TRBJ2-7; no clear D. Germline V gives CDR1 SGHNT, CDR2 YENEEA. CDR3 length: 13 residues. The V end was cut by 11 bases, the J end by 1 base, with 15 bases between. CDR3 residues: CAPGGRRSYEQYF. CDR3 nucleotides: TGTGCCCCGGGCGGCAGGCGATCCTACGAGCAGTACTTC.